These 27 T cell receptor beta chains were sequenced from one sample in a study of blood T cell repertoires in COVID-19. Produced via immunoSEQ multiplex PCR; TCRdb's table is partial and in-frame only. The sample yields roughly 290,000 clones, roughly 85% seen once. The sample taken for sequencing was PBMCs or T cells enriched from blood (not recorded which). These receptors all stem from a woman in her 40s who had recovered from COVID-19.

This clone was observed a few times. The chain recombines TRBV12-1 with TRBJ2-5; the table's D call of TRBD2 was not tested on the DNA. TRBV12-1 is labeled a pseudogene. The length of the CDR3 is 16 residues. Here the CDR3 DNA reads TGTGCCAGCAGCCTTAACCCGGGACTAGCAGAAGAGACCCAGTACTTC. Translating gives CASSLNPGLAEETQYF.

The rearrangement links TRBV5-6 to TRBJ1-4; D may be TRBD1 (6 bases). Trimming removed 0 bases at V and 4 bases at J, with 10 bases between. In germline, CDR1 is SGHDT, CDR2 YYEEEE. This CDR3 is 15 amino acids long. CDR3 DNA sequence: TGTGCCAGCAGCTTGGCCGGACAGCTTAATGAAAAACTGTTTTTT. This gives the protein CASSLAGQLNEKLFF.

CDR3 region: CASSLVSGAGAGRTDTQYF. CDR3 nucleotides: TGTGCCAGCAGCTTAGTTTCTGGAGCGGGAGCGGGTCGGACAGATACGCAGTATTTT. The rearrangement links TRBV7-6 to TRBJ2-3; 8 bases agree with TRBD2. The germline gives CDR1 SGHVS, CDR2 FNYEAQ. After removal of 1 base from V and 3 bases from J, the junction contained 15 bases not matched to a gene. This CDR3 contains 19 residues. The variable domain in full, with the rest retrieved from reference TRBV7-6 and TRBJ2-3, is GAGVSQSPRYKVTKRGQDVALRCDPISGHVSLYWYRQALGQGPEFLTYFNYEAQQDKSGLPNDRFSAERPEGSISTLTIQRTEQRDSAMYRCASSLVSGAGAGRTDTQYFGPGTRLTVL.

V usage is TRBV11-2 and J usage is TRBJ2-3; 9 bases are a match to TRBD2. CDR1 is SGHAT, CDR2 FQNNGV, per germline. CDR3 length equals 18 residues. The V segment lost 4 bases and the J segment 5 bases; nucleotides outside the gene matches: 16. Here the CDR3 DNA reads TGTGCCAGCAGCTCGGTGACCGGGACTAGCTTCGAGCAAGATACGCAGTATTTT. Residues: CASSSVTGTSFEQDTQYF.

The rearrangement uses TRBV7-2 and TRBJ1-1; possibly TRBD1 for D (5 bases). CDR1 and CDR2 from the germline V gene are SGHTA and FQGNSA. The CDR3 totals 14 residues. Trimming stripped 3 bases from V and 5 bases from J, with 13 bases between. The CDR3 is CASSFNPQGTEAFF. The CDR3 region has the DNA TGTGCCAGCAGCTTCAACCCGCAGGGAACTGAAGCTTTCTTT. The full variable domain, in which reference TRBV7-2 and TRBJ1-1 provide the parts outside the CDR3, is GAGVSQSPSNKVTEKGKDVELRCDPISGHTALYWYRQSLGQGLEFLIYFQGNSAPDKSGLPSDRFSAERTGGSVSTLTIQRTQQEDSAVYLCASSFNPQGTEAFFGQGTRLTVV.

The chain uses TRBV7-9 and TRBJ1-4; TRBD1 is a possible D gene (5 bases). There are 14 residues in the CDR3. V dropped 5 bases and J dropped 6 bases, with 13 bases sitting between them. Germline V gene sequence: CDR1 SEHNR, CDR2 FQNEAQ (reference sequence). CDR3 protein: CASSRGSGYEKLFF. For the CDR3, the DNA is TGTGCCAGCAGCCGGGGGAGCGGCTATGAAAAACTGTTTTTT.

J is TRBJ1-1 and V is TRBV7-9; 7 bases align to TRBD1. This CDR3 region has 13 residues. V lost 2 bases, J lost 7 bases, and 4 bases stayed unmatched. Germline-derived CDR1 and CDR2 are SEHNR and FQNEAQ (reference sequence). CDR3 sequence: CASSLTGVNEAFF. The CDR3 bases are TGTGCCAGCAGCTTAACAGGGGTCAATGAAGCTTTCTTT.

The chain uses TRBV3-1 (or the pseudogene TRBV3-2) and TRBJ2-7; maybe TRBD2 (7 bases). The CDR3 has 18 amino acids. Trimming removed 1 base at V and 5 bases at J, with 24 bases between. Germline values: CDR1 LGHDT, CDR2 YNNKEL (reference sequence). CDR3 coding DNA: TGTGCCAGCAGCCAAGGCTCGGCGGGGGCGGGAGTTGTCCACGAGCAGTACTTC. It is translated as CASSQGSAGAGVVHEQYF.

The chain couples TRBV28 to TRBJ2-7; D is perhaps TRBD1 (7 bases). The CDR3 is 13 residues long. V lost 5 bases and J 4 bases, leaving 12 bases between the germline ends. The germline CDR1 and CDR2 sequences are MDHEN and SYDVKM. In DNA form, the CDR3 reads TGTGCCAGCAGTCAGGGGGGACTTTACGAGCAGTACTTC. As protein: CASSQGGLYEQYF.

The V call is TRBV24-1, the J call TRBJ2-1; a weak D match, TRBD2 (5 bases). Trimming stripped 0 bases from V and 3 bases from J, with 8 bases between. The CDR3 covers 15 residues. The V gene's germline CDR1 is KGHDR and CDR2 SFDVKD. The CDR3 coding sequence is TGTGCCACCAGTGATTTGAGCGGAAACTACAATGAGCAGTTCTTC. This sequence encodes CATSDLSGNYNEQFF.

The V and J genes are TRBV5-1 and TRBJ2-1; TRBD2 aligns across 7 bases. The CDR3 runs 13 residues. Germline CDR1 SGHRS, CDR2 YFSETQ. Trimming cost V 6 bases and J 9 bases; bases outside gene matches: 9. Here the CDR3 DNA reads TGCGCCAGCAAGGCGGGAGATAAAGGTGAGCAGTTCTTC. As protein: CASKAGDKGEQFF.

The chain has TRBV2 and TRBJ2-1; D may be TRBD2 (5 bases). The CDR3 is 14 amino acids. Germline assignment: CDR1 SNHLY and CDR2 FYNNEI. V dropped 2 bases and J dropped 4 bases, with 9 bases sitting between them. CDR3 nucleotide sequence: TGTGCCAGCAGTGAACAGCGGAGGTACAATGAGCAGTTCTTC. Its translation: CASSEQRRYNEQFF.

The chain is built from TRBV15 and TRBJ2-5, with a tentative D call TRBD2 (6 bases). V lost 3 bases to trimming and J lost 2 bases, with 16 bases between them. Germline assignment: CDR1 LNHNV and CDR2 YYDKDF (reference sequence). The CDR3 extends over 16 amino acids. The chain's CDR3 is CATSSRQGGGQETQYF. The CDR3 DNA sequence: TGTGCCACCAGCAGTAGGCAGGGAGGAGGTCAAGAGACCCAGTACTTC.

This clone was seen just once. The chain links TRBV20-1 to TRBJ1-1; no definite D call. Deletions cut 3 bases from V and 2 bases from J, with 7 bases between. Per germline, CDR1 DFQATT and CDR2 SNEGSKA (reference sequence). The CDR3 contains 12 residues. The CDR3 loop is CSASSRNTEAFF. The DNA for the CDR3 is TGCAGTGCTAGTTCGAGAAACACTGAAGCTTTCTTT.

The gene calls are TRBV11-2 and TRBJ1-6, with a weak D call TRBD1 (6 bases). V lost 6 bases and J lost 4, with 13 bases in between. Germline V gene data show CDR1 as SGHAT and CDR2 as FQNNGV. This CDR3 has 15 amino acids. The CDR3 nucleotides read TGTGCCAGCAGACCGACAGGCGGATATAATTCACCCCTCCACTTT. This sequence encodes CASRPTGGYNSPLHF.

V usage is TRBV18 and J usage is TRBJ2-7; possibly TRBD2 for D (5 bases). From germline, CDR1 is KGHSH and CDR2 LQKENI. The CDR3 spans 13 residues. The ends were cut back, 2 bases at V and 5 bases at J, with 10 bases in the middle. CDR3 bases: TGTGCCAGCTCACCATACCCGACTAACGAGCAGTACTTC. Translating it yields CASSPYPTNEQYF.

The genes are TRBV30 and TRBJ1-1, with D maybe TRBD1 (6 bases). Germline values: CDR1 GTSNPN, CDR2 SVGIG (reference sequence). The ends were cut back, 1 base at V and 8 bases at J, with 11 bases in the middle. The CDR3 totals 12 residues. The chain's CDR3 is CAWSALTGEAFF. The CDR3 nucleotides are TGTGCCTGGAGTGCGCTTACAGGGGAAGCTTTCTTT.

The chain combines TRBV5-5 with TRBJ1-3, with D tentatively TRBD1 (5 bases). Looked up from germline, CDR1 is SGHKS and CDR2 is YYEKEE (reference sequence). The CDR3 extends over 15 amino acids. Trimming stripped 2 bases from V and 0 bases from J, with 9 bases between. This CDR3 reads CASSFDSFSGNTIYF. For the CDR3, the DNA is TGTGCCAGCAGCTTTGACAGTTTCTCTGGAAACACCATATATTTT.

In nucleotides, the CDR3 is TGCGCCAGCAGTTTACTTGGACAGGGGAAAGATTCACCCCTCCACTTT. Its translation: CASSLLGQGKDSPLHF. The V and J genes are TRBV10-1 and TRBJ1-6; TRBD1 aligns across 9 bases. With V trimmed by 5 bases and J by 8 bases, 10 bases remained unmatched. Germline V CDR1 and CDR2: WNHNN, SYGVQD (reference sequence). The CDR3 consists of 16 residues.

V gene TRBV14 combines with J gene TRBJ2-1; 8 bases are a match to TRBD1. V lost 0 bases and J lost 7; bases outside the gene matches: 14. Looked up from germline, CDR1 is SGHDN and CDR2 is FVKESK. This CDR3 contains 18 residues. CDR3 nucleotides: TGTGCCAGCAGCCAAGATCCGGAGGCTCAGGGGGCCGGGAATGAGCAGTTCTTC. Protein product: CASSQDPEAQGAGNEQFF.

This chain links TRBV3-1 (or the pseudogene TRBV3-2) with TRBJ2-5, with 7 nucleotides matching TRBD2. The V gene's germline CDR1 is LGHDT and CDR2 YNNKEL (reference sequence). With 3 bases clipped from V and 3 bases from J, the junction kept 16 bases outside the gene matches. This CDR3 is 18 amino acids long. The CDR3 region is CASSHATSGEVKKETQYF. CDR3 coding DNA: TGTGCCAGCAGCCACGCCACCAGCGGGGAGGTTAAAAAAGAGACCCAGTACTTC.

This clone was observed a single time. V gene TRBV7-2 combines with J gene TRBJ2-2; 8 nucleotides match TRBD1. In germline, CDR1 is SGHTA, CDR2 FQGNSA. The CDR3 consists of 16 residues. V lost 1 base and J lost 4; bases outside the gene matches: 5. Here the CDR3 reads CASSLDRQGFTGELFF. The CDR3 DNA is TGTGCCAGCAGCTTAGACAGACAGGGGTTCACCGGGGAGCTGTTTTTT.

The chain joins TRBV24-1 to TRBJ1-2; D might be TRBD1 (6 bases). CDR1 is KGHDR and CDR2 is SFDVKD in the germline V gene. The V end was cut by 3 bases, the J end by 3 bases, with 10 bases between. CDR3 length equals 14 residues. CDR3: CATSDPRGDYGYTF. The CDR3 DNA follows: TGTGCCACCAGTGATCCCAGGGGCGACTATGGCTACACCTTC.

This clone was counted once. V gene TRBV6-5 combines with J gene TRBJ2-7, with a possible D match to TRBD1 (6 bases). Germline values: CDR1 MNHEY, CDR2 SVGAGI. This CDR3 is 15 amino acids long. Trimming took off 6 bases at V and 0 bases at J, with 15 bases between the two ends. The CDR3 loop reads CASSTIWDNSYEQYF. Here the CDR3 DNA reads TGTGCCAGCAGCACTATTTGGGACAACTCCTACGAGCAGTACTTC.

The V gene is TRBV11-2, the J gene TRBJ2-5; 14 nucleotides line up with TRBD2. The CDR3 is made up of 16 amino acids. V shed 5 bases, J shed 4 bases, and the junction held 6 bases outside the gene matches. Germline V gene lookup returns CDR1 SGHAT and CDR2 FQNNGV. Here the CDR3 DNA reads TGTGCCAGCAGCCCGCCCGGGACTAGCGGGAGAGAGACCCAGTACTTC. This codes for CASSPPGTSGRETQYF.

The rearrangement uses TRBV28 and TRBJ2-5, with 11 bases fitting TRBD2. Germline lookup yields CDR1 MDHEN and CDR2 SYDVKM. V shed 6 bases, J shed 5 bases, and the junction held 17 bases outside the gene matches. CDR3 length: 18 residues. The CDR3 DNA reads TGTGCCAGCAGAGGTCAGAAGCGGACTAGCGGGTCACGGGAGACCCAGTACTTC. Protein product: CASRGQKRTSGSRETQYF.

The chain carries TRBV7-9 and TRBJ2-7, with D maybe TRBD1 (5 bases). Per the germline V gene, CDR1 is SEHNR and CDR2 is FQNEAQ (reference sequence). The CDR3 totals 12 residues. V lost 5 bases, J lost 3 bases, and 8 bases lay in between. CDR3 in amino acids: CASSRTGYEQYF. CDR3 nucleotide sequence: TGTGCCAGCAGCCGCACAGGCTACGAGCAGTACTTC.